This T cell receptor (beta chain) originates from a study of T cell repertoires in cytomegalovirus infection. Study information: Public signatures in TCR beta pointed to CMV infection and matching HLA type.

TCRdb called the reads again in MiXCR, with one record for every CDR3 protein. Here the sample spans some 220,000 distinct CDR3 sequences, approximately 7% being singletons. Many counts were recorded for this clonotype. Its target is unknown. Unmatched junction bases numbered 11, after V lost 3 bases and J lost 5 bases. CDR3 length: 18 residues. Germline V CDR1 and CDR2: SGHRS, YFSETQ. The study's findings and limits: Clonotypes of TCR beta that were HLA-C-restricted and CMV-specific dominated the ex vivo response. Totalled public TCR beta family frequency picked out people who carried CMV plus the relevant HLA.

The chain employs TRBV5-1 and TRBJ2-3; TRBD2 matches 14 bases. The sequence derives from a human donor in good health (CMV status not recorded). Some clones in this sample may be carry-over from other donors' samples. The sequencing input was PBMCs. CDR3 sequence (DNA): TGCGCCAGCAGCTCTGGACTAGCGGGGGGTAGGGATGGAGATACGCAGTATTTT. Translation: CASSSGLAGGRDGDTQYF.